Listed here are 32 T cell receptor beta chains from one sample, sequenced in a study of T-cell memory formation after mild COVID-19. Each CDR3 protein is one row after TCRdb ran MiXCR on the 5' RACE reads. The table shows approximately 350,000 distinct CDR3 sequences, with about an eighth occurring only once. Sequencing used PBMCs or a T cell subset sorted from them (not recorded which). These receptors were taken from a man in his late teens or twenties who had mild COVID-19 (a few samples of this study predate the infection). Cell type and time point are not known.

The rearrangement joins TRBV5-4 to TRBJ2-5, with 13 bases matching TRBD2. The CDR3 is made up of 16 amino acids. V lost 4 bases and J lost 6; bases outside the gene matches: 9. Per the germline V gene, CDR1 is SGHNT and CDR2 is YYREEE (reference sequence). The CDR3 region has the DNA TGTGCCAGCAGCATGGGACTAGCGGGGCCTCCAAAGACCCAGTACTTC. Its translation: CASSMGLAGPPKTQYF.

There are a few counts of this clonotype. The chain has TRBV7-2 and TRBJ2-1; possibly TRBD1 for D (5 bases). The CDR3 runs to 15 residues. Looked up from germline, CDR1 is SGHTA and CDR2 is FQGNSA. Trimming left V 4 bases short and J 7 bases short, with 17 bases between. Here the CDR3 reads CASSSQMFSGNEQFF. The CDR3 nucleotides are TGTGCCAGCAGCTCCCAGATGTTTTCAGGGAATGAGCAGTTCTTC.

This clonotype has just a few counts. The chain has TRBV6-1 and TRBJ1-1, with D possibly being TRBD1 (6 bases). Trimming stripped 10 bases from V and 8 bases from J, with 20 bases between. Germline-derived CDR1 and CDR2 are MNHNS and SASEGT. The CDR3 loop spans 13 amino acids. CDR3 coding DNA: TGTGCCACCTCCGAGGGAGACAGGTCCGAAGCTTTCTTT. Protein product: CATSEGDRSEAFF.

This clonotype was counted only a few times. This chain uses TRBV12-3 or TRBV12-4 with TRBJ1-1, with TRBD1 as a possible D gene (5 bases). CDR3 length: 13 residues. V lost 5 bases and J 6 bases, leaving 13 bases between the germline ends. CDR3 DNA: TGTGCCAGCAGTCGCCTTCAGGGATCTGAAGCTTTCTTT. This translates into CASSRLQGSEAFF.

This clonotype was recorded many times. The gene calls are TRBV7-9 and TRBJ1-2; 12 bases align to TRBD1. This CDR3 contains 15 residues. The J segment lost 5 bases and the V segment lost 5 bases, leaving 6 bases of the junction unmatched. Germline CDR1 reads SEHNR; CDR2 reads FQNEAQ (reference sequence). The chain's CDR3 is CASSRDRGHLYGYTF. CDR3 nucleotides: TGTGCCAGCAGCCGGGACAGGGGGCATCTATATGGCTACACCTTC.

The CDR3 region is CASRSLVETQYF. CDR3 bases: TGTGCCAGCCGATCGCTGGTAGAGACGCAGTATTTT. The V gene is TRBV27, the J gene TRBJ2-3; no clear D. Germline assignment: CDR1 MNHEY and CDR2 SMNVEV (reference sequence). Trimming took 8 bases from V and 9 from J, leaving 15 bases between them. The CDR3 length is 12 residues.

This clonotype was found many times. The gene calls are TRBV5-4 and TRBJ2-1, with 9 bases identical to TRBD1. The CDR3 totals 13 residues. Germline CDR1 and CDR2: SGHNT and YYREEE (reference sequence). J gave up 8 bases and V 4 bases, and 4 bases lay outside the gene matches. The CDR3, as DNA: TGTGCCAGCAGCAAACAGGGGGCGGATGAGCAGTTCTTC. Translation gives CASSKQGADEQFF.

This clonotype was counted ten times or more. This chain links TRBV4-2 with TRBJ2-5; D is unresolved. V was pared by 3 bases and J by 2 bases, with 10 bases between. Germline CDR1 is LGHNA and CDR2 is YNFKEQ. This CDR3 comprises 14 residues. The CDR3, as DNA: TGTGCCAGCAGCCAGAATCTTGGGCAAGAGACCCAGTACTTC. It translates to CASSQNLGQETQYF.

In regard to this clonotype: This may come from a read error, since a much larger clone is one base off. The genes are TRBV6-9 and TRBJ1-5; TRBD1 is a possible D gene (5 bases). Trimming removed 0 bases at V and 3 bases at J, with 12 bases between. CDR1 is MNHGY, CDR2 SVAAGI, per germline. The CDR3 spans 16 residues. The chain's CDR3 is CASSYSLGEPNQPQHF. The CDR3, as DNA: TGTGCCAGCAGTTATTCGTTGGGGGAACCCAATCAGCCCCAGCATTTT.

V usage is TRBV6-1 and J usage is TRBJ1-2, with unresolved D. The germline V gene encodes CDR1 MNHNS and CDR2 SASEGT. V lost 2 bases, J lost 4 bases, and 14 bases lay in between. The CDR3 extends over 15 amino acids. CDR3 nucleotides: TGTGCCAGCAGTGAATTGGGTGGGGATTTCTATGGCTACACCTTC. Its protein is CASSELGGDFYGYTF.

This chain uses TRBV20-1 with TRBJ2-5; D may be TRBD2 (6 bases). The germline V gene has CDR1 DFQATT and CDR2 SNEGSKA (reference sequence). This CDR3 has 14 residues. The V and J ends lost 5 bases and 4 bases respectively, with 17 bases between them. The CDR3 loop is CSAAPGGRGETQYF. CDR3 nucleotide sequence: TGCAGTGCTGCCCCCGGGGGTAGGGGAGAGACCCAGTACTTC.

This clonotype appeared a few times. The chain combines TRBV30 with TRBJ2-7; D remains unclear. Germline CDR1 and CDR2: GTSNPN and SVGIG (reference sequence). Trimming removed 8 bases from V and 0 bases from J, with 11 bases in between. The CDR3 runs 12 residues. The CDR3 reads CALEQNSYEQYF. CDR3 nucleotides: TGTGCCCTGGAACAGAACTCCTACGAGCAGTACTTC.

This clonotype turned up a few times. The V and J genes are TRBV4-1 and TRBJ2-1; 9 bases map to TRBD2. After removal of 2 bases from V and 5 bases from J, the junction contained 7 bases not matched to a gene. Germline lookup yields CDR1 MGHRA and CDR2 YSYEKL. There are 16 residues in the CDR3. Here the CDR3 reads CASSQPHSGGNNEQFF. For the CDR3, the DNA is TGCGCCAGCAGCCAACCTCATAGCGGGGGCAACAATGAGCAGTTCTTC.

In its sample, this clonotype was seen many times. The V call is TRBV6-5, the J call TRBJ2-1; 10 nucleotides align to TRBD2. V gave up 5 bases and J gave up 7 bases; unmatched junction bases: 11. This CDR3 has 16 amino acids. Looked up from germline, CDR1 is MNHEY and CDR2 is SVGAGI. The CDR3 DNA reads as TGTGCCAGCAGTAGCGGGGGGGGTATGTTTGTAAATGAGCAGTTCTTC. This gives the protein CASSSGGGMFVNEQFF.

The chain combines TRBV5-1 with TRBJ1-5, with D maybe TRBD1 (6 bases). The CDR3 contains 17 residues. The V gene's germline CDR1 is SGHRS and CDR2 YFSETQ. V dropped 0 bases and J dropped 1 base, with 14 bases sitting between them. As DNA, the CDR3 is TGCGCCAGCAGCTTGGCCCCGGGGAGGGGGAGCAATCAGCCCCAGCATTTT. Protein product: CASSLAPGRGSNQPQHF.

The chain combines TRBV18 with TRBJ1-1; D unresolved. Germline CDR1 is KGHSH and CDR2 is LQKENI. Trimming removed 2 bases at V and 0 bases at J, with 7 bases between. The CDR3 spans 14 residues. The CDR3 reads CASSPAFVNTEAFF. The CDR3 DNA follows: TGTGCCAGCTCACCAGCGTTCGTGAACACTGAAGCTTTCTTT.

The rearrangement links TRBV7-9 to TRBJ1-5; TRBD1 matches at 7 bases. Germline loops: CDR1 SEHNR, CDR2 FQNEAQ (reference sequence). The CDR3 is 15 residues long. The V segment lost 5 bases and the J segment 0 bases; nucleotides outside the gene matches: 4. The CDR3 is CASSTDRASNQPQHF. The CDR3 DNA sequence: TGTGCCAGCAGCACAGACAGGGCTAGCAATCAGCCCCAGCATTTT. Using reference TRBV7-9 and TRBJ1-5 for the parts outside the CDR3, the full variable domain is DTGVSQNPRHKITKRGQNVTFRCDPISEHNRLYWYRQTLGQGPEFLTYFQNEAQLEKSRLLSDRFSAERPKGSFSTLEIQRTEQGDSAMYLCASSTDRASNQPQHFGDGTRLSIL.

This clonotype was counted a few times. The chain combines TRBV18 with TRBJ2-1, with a tentative D call TRBD2 (6 bases). Germline CDR1 and CDR2: KGHSH and LQKENI. CDR3 length: 17 residues. Trimming pared 5 bases from V and 0 bases from J, leaving 17 bases between. The CDR3 nucleotides are TGTGCCAGCTCAAACGGACCCGCGGGGAGCTCCTACAATGAGCAGTTCTTC. It codes for CASSNGPAGSSYNEQFF.

The sample holds many counts of this clonotype. The chain carries TRBV5-6 and TRBJ1-5, with TRBD1 as a possible D gene (6 bases). Trimming cost V 0 bases and J 3 bases, with 7 bases left between them. CDR3 size: 14 residues. The germline gives CDR1 SGHDT, CDR2 YYEEEE. CDR3 sequence (DNA): TGTGCCAGCAGCTTGGGACAGGTCAATCAGCCCCAGCATTTT. Translated, it gives CASSLGQVNQPQHF.

Only a few counts were recorded for this clonotype. The chain combines TRBV5-1 with TRBJ2-3, with D tentatively TRBD1 (7 bases). Germline CDR1 and CDR2: SGHRS and YFSETQ. Trimming removed 4 bases from V and 1 base from J, with 16 bases in between. The CDR3 length is 16 residues. CDR3 residues: CASSIGGGRGTDTQYF. CDR3 sequence (DNA): TGCGCCAGCAGCATAGGAGGGGGCCGGGGCACAGATACGCAGTATTTT.

V gene TRBV4-3 combines with J gene TRBJ2-7, with TRBD2 identical over 10 bases. The CDR3 extends over 15 amino acids. V was pared by 4 bases and J by 1 base, with 4 bases of the junction left unmatched. The germline V gene has CDR1 LGHNA and CDR2 YSLEER. CDR3 residues: CASSLGAGGSYEQYF. In nucleotides, the CDR3 is TGCGCCAGCAGCCTGGGAGCGGGGGGGTCCTACGAGCAGTACTTC.

This clonotype was observed a handful of times. The chain recombines TRBV7-3 with TRBJ2-3; 9 bases fit TRBD2. CDR3 length: 15 residues. Germline lookup yields CDR1 SGHTA and CDR2 FQGTGA. V was pared by 5 bases and J by 4 bases, with 7 bases of the junction left unmatched. CDR3: CASSPLAGYPDTQYF. In DNA, the CDR3 is TGTGCCAGCAGCCCCCTAGCGGGGTACCCAGATACGCAGTATTTT.

This clonotype has a single count. V gene TRBV5-6 combines with J gene TRBJ2-7; 7 bases are a match to TRBD1. Germline CDR1 and CDR2: SGHDT and YYEEEE. The CDR3 has 15 residues. The CDR3 protein is CAISPDRALLSEQYV. In DNA form, the CDR3 reads TGTGCCATCAGCCCCGACAGGGCTCTCTTGTCTGAGCAGTACGTC.

The chain links TRBV6-6 to TRBJ2-3; 8 nucleotides line up with TRBD1. This CDR3 has 15 amino acids. The junction had 4 bases not matched to a gene; V was cut back by 2 bases and J by 3 bases. Germline V lookup: CDR1 MNHNY, CDR2 SVGAGI (reference sequence). CDR3 sequence: CASSYQGARTDTQYF. Here the CDR3 DNA reads TGTGCCAGCAGTTACCAGGGGGCTCGGACAGATACGCAGTATTTT.

This clonotype was seen a handful of times. This chain joins TRBV5-4 and TRBJ2-5, with D perhaps TRBD2 (5 bases). The CDR3 extends over 12 amino acids. Germline-derived CDR1 and CDR2 are SGHNT and YYREEE (reference sequence). Trimming pared 7 bases from V and 5 bases from J, leaving 12 bases between. Written as DNA, the CDR3 is TGTGCCAGCGGAGGACGAGAGGAGACCCAGTACTTC. This sequence encodes CASGGREETQYF.

This sequence joins TRBV5-6 and TRBJ2-5; possible D gene TRBD2, 7 bases. This CDR3 has 14 amino acids. Per germline, CDR1 SGHDT and CDR2 YYEEEE. The V gene lost 3 bases and the J gene lost 6 bases, with 15 bases spanning the gap. CDR3 bases: TGTGCCAGCAGCTCCCTAATGGGGGGGCAGACCCAGTACTTC. This codes for CASSSLMGGQTQYF.

This clonotype was counted a few times. V is TRBV19 and J is TRBJ2-3; tentatively, D is TRBD1 (6 bases). Germline V lookup: CDR1 LNHDA, CDR2 SQIVND (reference sequence). Trimming stripped 3 bases from V and 8 bases from J, with 12 bases between. CDR3 length equals 13 residues. In DNA form, the CDR3 reads TGTGCCAGTAGTATTGGCGGACAGACTACGCAGTATTTT. Protein: CASSIGGQTTQYF.

The CDR3 DNA is TGTGCCACCCAAGGGTCTAATGAAAAACTGTTTTTT. This sequence encodes CATQGSNEKLFF. This sequence joins TRBV24-1 and TRBJ1-4; no clear D gene. Germline V gives CDR1 KGHDR, CDR2 SFDVKD. The CDR3 is 12 residues long. V was shortened by 9 bases and J by 3 bases, with 7 bases between the two germline ends.

This rearrangement joins TRBV5-1 to TRBJ2-2, with 8 positions matching TRBD1. Trimming at V came to 4 bases and at J to 1 base, leaving 6 bases not matched to a gene. This CDR3 comprises 16 residues. CDR1 and CDR2 from the germline V gene are SGHRS and YFSETQ. The CDR3 DNA follows: TGCGCCAGCAGCCAGGGACAGGCACGGAACACCGGGGAGCTGTTTTTT. This codes for CASSQGQARNTGELFF. Full variable domain (outside the CDR3, taken from reference TRBV5-1 and TRBJ2-2): KAGVTQTPRYLIKTRGQQVTLSCSPISGHRSVSWYQQTPGQGLQFLFEYFSETQRNKGNFPGRFSGRQFSNSRSEMNVSTLELGDSALYLCASSQGQARNTGELFFGEGSRLTVL.

This clonotype has more than one count but fewer than ten. The chain recombines TRBV28 with TRBJ1-1, with D uncertain. The V gene's germline CDR1 is MDHEN and CDR2 SYDVKM. The CDR3 sequence is 13 residues long. V was trimmed by 2 bases and J by 8 bases, leaving 12 bases between them. The CDR3 here is CASSLIDQLEAFF. In DNA, the CDR3 is TGTGCCAGCAGTTTAATTGATCAGCTAGAAGCTTTCTTT.

This chain's CDR3 is CASSLVSGEGTQYF. The CDR3 DNA reads as TGCGCCAGCAGCTTGGTATCGGGCGAGGGGACGCAGTATTTT. The chain carries TRBV5-1 and TRBJ2-3; D possibly uses TRBD1 or TRBD2 (5 bases each). CDR1 SGHRS and CDR2 YFSETQ come from the germline V gene. This CDR3 is 14 amino acids long. Trimming removed 0 bases from V and 9 bases from J, with 14 bases in between. Based on the CDR3 plus reference TRBV5-1 and TRBJ2-3, the full variable domain is KAGVTQTPRYLIKTRGQQVTLSCSPISGHRSVSWYQQTPGQGLQFLFEYFSETQRNKGNFPGRFSGRQFSNSRSEMNVSTLELGDSALYLCASSLVSGEGTQYFGPGTRLTVL.

This rearrangement joins TRBV7-2 to TRBJ2-1, with 7 bases matching TRBD2. Germline CDR1 SGHTA, CDR2 FQGNSA. V trimming: 3 bases; J trimming: 7 bases; junction bases outside the gene matches: 3. The length of the CDR3 is 13 residues. The DNA for the CDR3 is TGTGCCAGCAGCTTTTGGGAGGGAAATGAGCAGTTCTTC. It is translated as CASSFWEGNEQFF.